This record concerns one TCR beta chain sequence. This entry belongs to a study of radiotherapy plus CTLA-4 blockade in lung cancer. Here immunoSEQ multiplex PCR was the method, and the copy in TCRdb shows in-frame clones only, minus some. The sample includes over 75,000 clones, 75% to 90% seen only once; the top ten take 0.82%. Germline V lookup: CDR1 LNHDA, CDR2 SQIVND (reference sequence). This CDR3 region has 13 residues. The germline V and J ends were trimmed by 3 bases and 5 bases, with 10 bases remaining between them. Source: peripheral blood, taken from a patient treated with radiotherapy plus ipilimumab. The TCR originated in a human donor with non-small cell lung cancer who had stable disease on radiotherapy plus ipilimumab. The rearrangement links TRBV19 to TRBJ2-5; tentatively, D is TRBD1 (5 bases). The CDR3 bases are TGTGCCAGTAGTATGCCAGGGTGGGAGACCCAGTACTTC. Residues: CASSMPGWETQYF. The variable domain in full, completed from reference TRBV19 and TRBJ2-5, reads DGGITQSPKYLFRKEGQNVTLSCEQNLNHDAMYWYRQDPGQGLRLIYYSQIVNDFQKGDIAEGYSVSREKKESFPLTVTSAQKNPTAFYLCASSMPGWETQYFGPGTRLLVL.